This T cell receptor (beta chain) was recorded in a study of blood T cells in healthy people across ages (dated by TCRdb to 2013 to 2016). For the wider study: In model experiments, template switching captured roughly one uniquely barcoded TCR beta cDNA molecule for every two T cells. Age-related changes in TCR beta repertoire diversity were measured in the study by deep sequencing normalized with unique cDNA molecular identifiers. Donors were grouped into four age groups: young (average roughly 17 years), middle-aged (roughly 38), aged (around 60) and long-lived (just over 80). To avoid experimental bias, donors of different ages were randomly spread across the sequencing lanes. Using the same blood draw, the study looked at two additional independent replicas of 1 million unique cDNA reads for two donors, one aged 18 to 30 and the other aged 80 or older. Overall study outcomes, separate from this receptor: Total diversity estimates from one million sequenced T cells were considered lower bounds and underestimates. The long-lived group showed more naive CD4+ T cells, fewer expanded clones and increased TCR diversity than the aged group, suggesting age selection. As age increased, observed TCR beta diversity per million T cells dropped in a roughly linear way, and a significant reduction was already evident by age roughly 36. Donor CMV infection status was unknown, potentially confounding age-related changes in expanded clonotypes. A strong correlation was found between observed TCR beta diversity and the percentage of naive T cells measured by flow cytometry. Bulk unsorted PBMC profiling prevented conclusive comparison of naive and antigen-experienced compartments.

Systemically healthy Caucasian individuals from Russia, around 39 in total and aged about 6 to 90 years, were included as donors. Around 10 milliliters of peripheral blood were collected from each donor into EDTA-treated Vacutainer tubes. Ficoll-Paque density-gradient centrifugation was used to isolate PBMCs, with at least 6.5 million per sample. Trizol reagent was used to extract total RNA from the PBMCs, yielding at least 6 micrograms per sample. For every donor, an aliquot of PBMCs went through flow cytometry to measure the percentages of naive CD45RAhigh/CD27high T cells. A remark on this clonotype: Its antigen remains unidentified. No base quality information exists; no much larger clone differs at one position.

Libraries came from 5' RACE. Sequencing was carried out with an Illumina HiSeq 2500. A second PCR of about 6 to 12 cycles was run with a J-beta primer mix and a sample-barcoded 5' primer. A template-switch 5' adaptor carrying 12 random nucleotides introduced a unique molecular identifier onto each TCR beta cDNA molecule. At least 2.5 million CDR3-containing paired-end reads were obtained from each sample. First-strand cDNA was synthesized from all RNA with the Mint cDNA synthesis kit, primed by a TRBC-specific oligonucleotide. Following uracil-DNA glycosylase treatment, all cDNA underwent a first 18-cycle PCR with the universal primers M1SS and BC2_uni_R. For the original study's pipeline: For normalization, 1 million high-quality reads, each with a distinct molecular identifier, were randomly selected from each sample. Instead of being binned into consensus sequences, reads with shared molecular identifiers were discarded. MiTCR, with a Q25 quality threshold and the strictest error-elimination algorithm, was used for CDR3 identification, clonotype clustering and error correction. A nonparametric unseen species model using Euler transformation provided a lower-bound estimate of total TCR beta diversity. TCRdb passed the public sequencing reads through fastp at Q25 and MiXCR, retaining productive beta sequences. Under each unique CDR3 protein, matching rows form one entry showing the most common genes and DNA. TCRdb, not the original authors, processed these V and J calls. Counted in this sample were roughly 1,700,000 distinct CDR3 sequences; 28% of them appeared once. The ten most abundant clones make up more than 6% of the sample.

Per the germline V gene (reference sequence), MNHEY is the CDR1 and SMNVEV is the CDR2. The CDR3 starts with the cysteine, ends with the phenylalanine, and has 14 residues. Of the read, only the CDR3 DNA is kept; its 42 bases are in frame from base 1. V trim: 6 bases; J trim: 7 bases; unmatched bases: 6. The specimen sequenced was blood. Rearrangement joined TRBV27 to TRBJ2-1; 10 middle bases align to TRBD2. The sequence was collected from a woman between 25 and 40 years old in good health. The bases read TGTGCCAGCAGCCGTAAGCGGGAGGGGAATGAGCAGTTCTTC. This gives the protein CASSRKREGNEQFF.